This T cell receptor (beta chain) was identified during a study of liver allograft versus peripheral blood T cells. About the research overall: Recipients' peripheral blood T cell receptor repertoires were compared with those in transplanted livers. Study observations and caveats: Reportedly, the T cell receptor repertoires inside liver allografts were not the same as those in peripheral blood.

By sample fraction, this clonotype is medium-sized. The antigen remains undetermined. Via MiXCR, TCRdb re-called the reads, giving one row per CDR3 protein. The sample lists around 12,000 distinct CDR3 sequences, under 30% occurring once. Germline V gene lookup returns CDR1 LNHDA and CDR2 SQIVND (reference sequence). This CDR3 contains 14 residues. Trimming left V 3 bases short and J 5 bases short, with 13 bases between. This sequence joins TRBV19 and TRBJ1-1, with D tentatively TRBD1 (6 bases). This receptor was obtained from a human patient who had a liver transplant. Some T cells here may be from the graft donor. In DNA, the CDR3 is TGTGCCAGTAGTATCTCACAGGGTAGGACTGAAGCTTTCTTT. Its translation is CASSISQGRTEAFF.